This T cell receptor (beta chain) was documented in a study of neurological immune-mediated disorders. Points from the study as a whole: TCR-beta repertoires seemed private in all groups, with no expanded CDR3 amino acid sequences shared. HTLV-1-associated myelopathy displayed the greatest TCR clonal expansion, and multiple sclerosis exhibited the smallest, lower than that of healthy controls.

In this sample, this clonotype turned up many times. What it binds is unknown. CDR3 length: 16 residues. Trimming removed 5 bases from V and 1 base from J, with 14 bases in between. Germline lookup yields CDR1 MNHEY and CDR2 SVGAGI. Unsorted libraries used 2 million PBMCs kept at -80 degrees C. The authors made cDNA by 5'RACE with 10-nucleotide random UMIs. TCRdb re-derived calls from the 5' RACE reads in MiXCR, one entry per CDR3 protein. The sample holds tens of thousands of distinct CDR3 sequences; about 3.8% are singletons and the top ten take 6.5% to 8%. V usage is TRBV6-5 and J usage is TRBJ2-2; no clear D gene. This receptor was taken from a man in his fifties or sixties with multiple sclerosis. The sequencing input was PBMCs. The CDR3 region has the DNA TGTGCCAGCAGTCGATCGTGGGCCCGGAACACCGGGGAGCTGTTTTTT. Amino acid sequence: CASSRSWARNTGELFF.